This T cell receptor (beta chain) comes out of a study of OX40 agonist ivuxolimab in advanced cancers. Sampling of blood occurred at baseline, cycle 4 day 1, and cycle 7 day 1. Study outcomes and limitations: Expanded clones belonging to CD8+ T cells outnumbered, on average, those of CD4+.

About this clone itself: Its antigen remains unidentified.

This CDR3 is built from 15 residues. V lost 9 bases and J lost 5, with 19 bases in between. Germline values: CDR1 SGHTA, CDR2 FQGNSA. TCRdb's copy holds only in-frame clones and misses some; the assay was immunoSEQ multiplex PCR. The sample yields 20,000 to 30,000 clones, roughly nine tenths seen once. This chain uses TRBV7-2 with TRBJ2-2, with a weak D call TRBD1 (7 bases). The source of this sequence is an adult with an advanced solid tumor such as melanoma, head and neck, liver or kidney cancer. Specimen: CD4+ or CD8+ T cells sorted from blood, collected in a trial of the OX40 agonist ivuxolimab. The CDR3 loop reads CASGVLRGDTGELFF. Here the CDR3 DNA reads TGTGCCAGTGGGGTCCTCAGGGGGGATACCGGGGAGCTGTTTTTT.